Presented here are 32 T cell receptor beta chains from one specimen sequenced in a study of neoadjuvant anti-PD-1 for oral cavity cancer. Sample time point: after neoadjuvant nivolumab, at surgical resection. Assay used: immunoSEQ multiplex PCR; TCRdb lists only in-frame clones, some missing. The sample lists about 42,000 clones; 77% were seen once. The material was PBMCs, obtained after nivolumab (anti-PD-1) treatment. These receptors all stem from a person aged 35-79 years with oral cavity squamous cell carcinoma.

The chain uses TRBV14 and TRBJ1-1; D possibly corresponds to TRBD1 (6 bases). CDR3 size: 14 residues. The germline V gene encodes CDR1 SGHDN and CDR2 FVKESK. With 4 bases removed from V and 5 bases from J, the gap between germline ends came to 14 bases. The CDR3 coding sequence is TGTGCCAGCAGCCTACAGGGCTTCGGGACTGAAGCTTTCTTT. Translated, it gives CASSLQGFGTEAFF.

The rearrangement links TRBV28 to TRBJ1-1; weak D call: TRBD1 (6 bases). Germline CDR1 and CDR2: MDHEN and SYDVKM. The CDR3 extends over 12 amino acids. Trimming took 5 bases from V and 8 from J, leaving 12 bases between them. As DNA, the CDR3 is TGTGCCAGCAGTCAAACAGGGCTCGAAGCTTTCTTT. It yields the protein CASSQTGLEAFF. The full variable domain, rest sourced from reference TRBV28 and TRBJ1-1, is DVKVTQSSRYLVKRTGEKVFLECVQDMDHENMFWYRQDPGLGLRLIYFSYDVKMKEKGDIPEGYSVSREKKERFSLILESASTNQTSMYLCASSQTGLEAFFGQGTRLTVV.

The chain employs TRBV19 and TRBJ1-3; 8 bases are a match to TRBD1. Germline V CDR1 and CDR2: LNHDA, SQIVND (reference sequence). CDR3 size: 14 residues. Unmatched junction bases numbered 6, after V lost 7 bases and J lost 4 bases. CDR3 sequence reads: CASTPDRVGNTIYF. CDR3 DNA sequence: TGTGCCAGTACCCCGGACAGGGTGGGAAACACCATATATTTT.

This sequence joins TRBV6-4 and TRBJ2-3; TRBD2 agrees at 10 bases. Germline lookup yields CDR1 MRHNA and CDR2 SNTAGT. This CDR3 has 16 residues. The V gene end was trimmed by 0 bases and the J gene end by 6 bases; junction bases not matched to a gene: 6. Here the CDR3 DNA reads TGTGCCAGCAGTGACTCGGTAGCGGGGGGCGCGGATACGCAGTATTTT. Its translation is CASSDSVAGGADTQYF.

The V call is TRBV19, the J call TRBJ1-2; tentatively, D is TRBD1 (5 bases). From germline, CDR1 is LNHDA and CDR2 SQIVND (reference sequence). The CDR3 is made up of 16 amino acids. The V end lost 5 bases, the J end lost 3 bases, and 19 bases lay between the germline ends. CDR3 in amino acids: CASSVRGRPSDYGYTF. CDR3 nucleotides: TGTGCCAGTAGTGTGCGGGGCCGGCCTAGTGACTATGGCTACACCTTC.

The gene calls are TRBV18 and TRBJ2-5; 7 nucleotides line up with TRBD2. Germline CDR1 is KGHSH and CDR2 is LQKENI. V lost 3 bases, J lost 6 bases, and 10 bases stayed unmatched. This CDR3 has 15 amino acids. CDR3 DNA sequence: TGTGCCAGCTCACCCCCCGGCGGGGGTGCGAAGACCCAGTACTTC. It specifies CASSPPGGGAKTQYF.

V gene TRBV10-1 combines with J gene TRBJ1-1, with D possibly being TRBD1 (5 bases). V lost 5 bases to trimming and J lost 2 bases, with 12 bases between them. Germline V gene sequence: CDR1 WNHNN, CDR2 SYGVQD (reference sequence). This CDR3 is 14 amino acids long. The CDR3 bases are TGCGCCAGCAGTCAAGGGACGGGAAACACTGAAGCTTTCTTT. As protein: CASSQGTGNTEAFF.

This chain uses TRBV7-2 with TRBJ1-3; D is uncertain. The V gene lost 5 bases and the J gene lost 0 bases, with 17 bases spanning the gap. Germline V gives CDR1 SGHTA, CDR2 FQGNSA. The CDR3 runs to 17 residues. This CDR3 reads CASSPSPQVLSGNTIYF. As DNA, the CDR3 is TGTGCCAGCAGCCCAAGCCCTCAGGTCCTCTCTGGAAACACCATATATTTT.

CDR3 loop: CASSQGTGGFTEAFF. The DNA for the CDR3 is TGTGCCAGCAGCCAAGGGACAGGGGGCTTCACTGAAGCTTTCTTT. V is TRBV6-1 and J is TRBJ1-1; 12 positions match TRBD1. J lost 4 bases, V lost 6 bases, and 6 bases had no gene match. The CDR3 has 15 residues. From germline, CDR1 is MNHNS and CDR2 SASEGT.

V gene TRBV29-1 combines with J gene TRBJ2-1; 10 bases match TRBD2. The CDR3 sequence is 14 residues long. Germline lookup yields CDR1 SQVTM and CDR2 ANQGSEA. V was clipped by 4 bases and J by 8 bases; unmatched bases: 8. Here the CDR3 DNA reads TGCAGCGTTGGAATAGCGGGGGGCACGGATGAGCAGTTCTTC. This gives the protein CSVGIAGGTDEQFF.

For the CDR3, the DNA is TGTGCCAGCAGCCAACATGCGGAAAAGCGTAATGAGCAGTTCTTC. The encoded protein is CASSQHAEKRNEQFF. The V gene is TRBV6-5, the J gene TRBJ2-1; D is ambiguous. The CDR3 extends over 15 amino acids. Germline loops: CDR1 MNHEY, CDR2 SVGAGI. The ends were cut back, 6 bases at V and 7 bases at J, with 19 bases in the middle.

The V call is TRBV7-2, the J call TRBJ1-3; D not certain. Germline V lookup: CDR1 SGHTA, CDR2 FQGNSA. Trimming shortened V by 7 bases and J by 7 bases, and 14 bases separated the two germline ends. The CDR3 length is 13 residues. DNA for the CDR3: TGTGCCAGCACCCCAGCGGCGGGCAACACCATATATTTT. It codes for CASTPAAGNTIYF.

This chain joins TRBV6-5 and TRBJ2-2; TRBD2 aligns across 8 bases. Per germline, CDR1 MNHEY and CDR2 SVGAGI. The CDR3 totals 15 residues. Trimming removed 5 bases from V and 5 bases from J; junction bases left unmatched: 7. The CDR3 spells CASSGEIAGTGELFF. In DNA form, the CDR3 reads TGTGCCAGCAGTGGGGAGATAGCGGGGACCGGGGAGCTGTTTTTT.

This clone was seen a handful of times. The chain combines TRBV6-1 with TRBJ1-3; 8 bases align to TRBD1. The CDR3 is made up of 14 amino acids. The V gene end was trimmed by 9 bases and the J gene end by 3 bases; junction bases not matched to a gene: 7. CDR1 is MNHNS, CDR2 SASEGT, per germline. The CDR3 region has the DNA TGTGCCAGTTTGGACAGGGACCTTGGAAACACCATATATTTT. The encoded protein is CASLDRDLGNTIYF.

The V gene is TRBV6-1, the J gene TRBJ1-3; D unclear. The V end was cut by 2 bases, the J end by 0 bases, with 17 bases between. The CDR3 runs to 18 residues. Germline V gene lookup returns CDR1 MNHNS and CDR2 SASEGT. CDR3 residues: CASSEIGHLPISGNTIYF. In nucleotides, the CDR3 is TGTGCCAGCAGTGAAATTGGTCATCTACCGATCTCTGGAAACACCATATATTTT.

The CDR3 nucleotides are TGTGCCAGCAGCTTGGGGGGCCTACATGGCTACACCTTC. Protein sequence: CASSLGGLHGYTF. This chain connects TRBV28 to TRBJ1-2; weak D call: TRBD1 (6 bases). V was cut by 6 bases and J by 6 bases, with 14 bases left in between. Germline assignment: CDR1 MDHEN and CDR2 SYDVKM. The length of the CDR3 is 13 residues.

This clone was seen a few times. The chain recombines TRBV2 with TRBJ1-5; a possible D gene is TRBD1 (5 bases). The CDR3 is 13 residues long. The V gene's germline CDR1 is SNHLY and CDR2 FYNNEI. V was shortened by 6 bases and J by 0 bases, with 6 bases between the two germline ends. DNA for the CDR3: TGTGCCAGCAGCAGGGATAGCAATCAGCCCCAGCATTTT. This encodes CASSRDSNQPQHF.

A few counts support this clone. The chain is built from TRBV5-6 and TRBJ2-7; D is uncertain. CDR1 is SGHDT and CDR2 is YYEEEE in the germline V gene. The CDR3 loop spans 13 amino acids. V was trimmed by 2 bases and J by 0 bases, leaving 6 bases between them. CDR3 DNA sequence: TGTGCCAGCAGCTTATGGGTCTCCTACGAGCAGTACTTC. It encodes CASSLWVSYEQYF.

The gene calls are TRBV7-8 and TRBJ1-5, with unresolved D. Germline V gene lookup returns CDR1 SGHVS and CDR2 FQNEAQ. V was clipped by 0 bases and J by 7 bases, with 19 bases between them. CDR3 length equals 17 residues. The CDR3 nucleotides are TGTGCCAGCAGCTTAGCGGAAGGGAACGTAATTAAGCAGCCCCAGCATTTT. It specifies CASSLAEGNVIKQPQHF.

This sequence joins TRBV5-4 and TRBJ1-2; D may be TRBD1 (6 bases). Germline V lookup: CDR1 SGHNT, CDR2 YYREEE (reference sequence). V was pared by 6 bases and J by 4 bases, with 16 bases between. CDR3 length: 14 amino acids. The CDR3 bases are TGTGCCAGCACCGTAGGGGGGACGAGCTATGGCTACACCTTC. It specifies CASTVGGTSYGYTF.

The chain joins TRBV11-3 to TRBJ2-5, with 9 bases aligning to TRBD2. Germline-derived CDR1 and CDR2 are SGHNT and YENEEA. The CDR3 extends over 15 amino acids. Trimming cost V 5 bases and J 5 bases; bases outside gene matches: 9. The CDR3 DNA sequence: TGTGCCAGCAGCCAGGGACTAGCCGACGGGGAGACCCAGTACTTC. This sequence encodes CASSQGLADGETQYF.

J is TRBJ2-7 and V is TRBV5-1, with D unclear. V lost 4 bases and J lost 4, with 18 bases in between. This CDR3 region has 15 residues. CDR1 and CDR2 from the germline V gene are SGHRS and YFSETQ. CDR3 amino acids: CASSLTRAAYYEQYF. The CDR3 nucleotides read TGCGCCAGCAGCCTCACCCGGGCAGCCTATTACGAGCAGTACTTC.

The chain is built from TRBV27 and TRBJ1-6, with D tentatively TRBD1 (5 bases). Germline V CDR1 and CDR2: MNHEY, SMNVEV (reference sequence). CDR3 length equals 14 residues. V was shortened by 4 bases and J by 10 bases, with 14 bases between the two germline ends. In DNA form, the CDR3 reads TGTGCCAGCAGTTCGGGACGGAGGGACTCACCCCTCCACTTT. Encoded protein: CASSSGRRDSPLHF.

The CDR3 sequence: CASSRDRYNEQFF. The CDR3 DNA reads as TGCGCCAGCAGCCGGGACAGATACAATGAGCAGTTCTTC. The chain couples TRBV5-1 to TRBJ2-1, with 7 bases identical to TRBD1. The length of the CDR3 is 13 residues. Germline CDR1 SGHRS, CDR2 YFSETQ. The ends lost 4 bases at V and 4 bases at J; junction bases unmatched: 2.

The rearrangement links TRBV5-1 to TRBJ2-7; D is undetermined. CDR1 is SGHRS and CDR2 is YFSETQ in the germline V gene. The CDR3 contains 13 residues. V lost 7 bases and J lost 4, with 15 bases in between. The CDR3 DNA sequence: TGCGCCAGCCCCGAGGCAGTTTGGTACGAGCAGTACTTC. It codes for CASPEAVWYEQYF. Complete variable domain (other parts from reference TRBV5-1 and TRBJ2-7): KAGVTQTPRYLIKTRGQQVTLSCSPISGHRSVSWYQQTPGQGLQFLFEYFSETQRNKGNFPGRFSGRQFSNSRSEMNVSTLELGDSALYLCASPEAVWYEQYFGPGTRLTVT.

This clone has just one count. The V and J genes are TRBV7-9 and TRBJ1-1; 8 bases agree with TRBD1. The germline gives CDR1 SEHNR, CDR2 FQNEAQ (reference sequence). The CDR3 length is 13 residues. J lost 7 bases, V lost 6 bases, and 7 bases had no gene match. CDR3 sequence (DNA): TGTGCCAGCAGATCCGGGACAGGTAGTGAAGCTTTCTTT. Translating gives CASRSGTGSEAFF.

This clone was counted once. This chain uses TRBV2 with TRBJ1-2, with 7 positions matching TRBD1. The CDR3 contains 14 residues. Germline V gene lookup returns CDR1 SNHLY and CDR2 FYNNEI. V lost 4 bases, J lost 1 base, and 3 bases stayed unmatched. The DNA of the CDR3 is TGTGCCAGCAGTGCTAGACAGGGTAACTATGGCTACACCTTC. This codes for CASSARQGNYGYTF.

As to this clone: Lacking the conserved final phenylalanine or tryptophan, this CDR3 likely reflects a read error. The chain is built from TRBV30 and TRBJ1-2; TRBD1 is a possible D gene (5 bases). V lost 4 bases and J lost 4, with 25 bases in between. This CDR3 is built from 17 residues. Germline-derived CDR1 and CDR2 are GTSNPN and SVGIG (reference sequence). CDR3 nucleotides: TGTGCCTGGATGGCGGAGGATCGGGGCCCTTGGGGCTATGGCTACACCCTC. This translates into CAWMAEDRGPWGYGYTL.

A few counts support this clone. The gene calls are TRBV4-1 and TRBJ2-7; D not certain. The CDR3 covers 13 residues. CDR1 is MGHRA and CDR2 is YSYEKL in the germline V gene. V lost 1 base, J lost 4 bases, and 8 bases lay in between. For the CDR3, the DNA is TGCGCCAGCAGCCAAGGACCGGGTTACGAGCAGTACTTC. This codes for CASSQGPGYEQYF.

V and J are TRBV5-4 and TRBJ2-6; TRBD1 or TRBD2 may be the D gene (5 bases each). The length of the CDR3 is 15 residues. Looked up from germline, CDR1 is SGHNT and CDR2 is YYREEE (reference sequence). V was shortened by 2 bases and J by 4 bases, with 10 bases between the two germline ends. This CDR3 reads CASSFPGQGANVLTF. DNA for the CDR3: TGTGCCAGCAGCTTCCCGGGGCAGGGGGCCAACGTCCTGACTTTC. The whole variable domain, filled in from reference TRBV5-4 and TRBJ2-6, reads ETGVTQSPTHLIKTRGQQVTLRCSSQSGHNTVSWYQQALGQGPQFIFQYYREEENGRGNFPPRFSGLQFPNYSSELNVNALELDDSALYLCASSFPGQGANVLTFGAGSRLTVL.

The V and J genes are TRBV7-3 and TRBJ2-3; either TRBD1 or TRBD2 may supply D (6 bases each). Trimming pared 5 bases from V and 0 bases from J, leaving 12 bases between. Germline lookup yields CDR1 SGHTA and CDR2 FQGTGA. This CDR3 is 15 amino acids long. The DNA of the CDR3 is TGTGCCAGCAGCGCCCTGGGGGGCAGCACAGATACGCAGTATTTT. It yields the protein CASSALGGSTDTQYF. Filled out from reference TRBV7-3 and TRBJ2-3, the complete variable domain reads GAGVSQTPSNKVTEKGKYVELRCDPISGHTALYWYRQSLGQGPEFLIYFQGTGAADDSGLPNDRFFAVRPEGSVSTLKIQRTERGDSAVYLCASSALGGSTDTQYFGPGTRLTVL.

This chain joins TRBV30 and TRBJ2-2; tentative D call: TRBD1 (5 bases). The germline V gene has CDR1 GTSNPN and CDR2 SVGIG (reference sequence). The germline V and J ends were trimmed by 0 bases and 0 bases, with 11 bases remaining between them. The CDR3 is 16 residues long. CDR3 region: CAWSVWGGPNTGELFF. DNA for the CDR3: TGTGCCTGGAGTGTTTGGGGCGGTCCGAACACCGGGGAGCTGTTTTTT.